This TCR beta chain was retrieved from a study of neurological immune-mediated disorders. General study points: The phylogenetic placement of 18 of 34 multiple sclerosis patients' repertoires in one related-CDR3 cluster constitutes a possible signature. Expanded clones shared no CDR3 amino acid sequences across subjects, suggesting private repertoires in all groups.

This clonotype showed up many times. Antigen: not known. TCRdb recomputed calls from the 5' RACE reads with MiXCR, one row per CDR3 protein. The sample includes tens of thousands of distinct CDR3 sequences, less than 3.5% of them seen just once. Time point given: longitudinal time-point 1 (baseline). Unsorted libraries were generated from 2 million PBMCs held at -80 degrees C. The germline V gene has CDR1 SGHTA and CDR2 FQGNSA. The CDR3 contains 14 residues. The V end was cut by 1 base, the J end by 7 bases, with 13 bases between. The rearrangement uses TRBV7-2 and TRBJ1-2; D call uncertain. The TCR was taken from a woman aged 55-69 years with multiple sclerosis. The sequenced sample was PBMCs. The CDR3 spells CASSLVSEGSGYTF. The DNA for the CDR3 is TGTGCCAGCAGCTTAGTAAGCGAAGGCAGTGGCTACACCTTC.